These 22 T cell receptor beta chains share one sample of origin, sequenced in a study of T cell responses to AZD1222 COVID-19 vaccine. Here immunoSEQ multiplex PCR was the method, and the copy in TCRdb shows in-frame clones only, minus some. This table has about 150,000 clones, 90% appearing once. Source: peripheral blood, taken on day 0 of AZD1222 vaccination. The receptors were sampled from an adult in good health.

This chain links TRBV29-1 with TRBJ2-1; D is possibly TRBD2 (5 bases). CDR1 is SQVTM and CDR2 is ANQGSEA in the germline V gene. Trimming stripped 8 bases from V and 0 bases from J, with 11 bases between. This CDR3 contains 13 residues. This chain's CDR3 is CSTGVSSYNEQFF. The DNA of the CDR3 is TGCAGCACCGGGGTCAGCTCCTACAATGAGCAGTTCTTC.

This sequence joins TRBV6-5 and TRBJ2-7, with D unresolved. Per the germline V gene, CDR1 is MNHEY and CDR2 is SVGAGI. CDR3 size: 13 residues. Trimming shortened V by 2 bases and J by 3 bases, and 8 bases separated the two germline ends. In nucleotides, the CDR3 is TGTGCCAGCAGTTACGACGGCCTCTACGAGCAGTACTTC. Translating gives CASSYDGLYEQYF.

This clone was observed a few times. The CDR3 region is CASSAIAGGANIQYF. CDR3 bases: TGTGCCAGCAGCGCCATAGCGGGGGGCGCGAACATTCAGTACTTC. J is TRBJ2-4 and V is TRBV9; TRBD2 matches 10 bases. Trimming cost V 3 bases and J 7 bases; bases outside gene matches: 7. CDR3 length equals 15 residues. Per germline, CDR1 SGDLS and CDR2 YYNGEE.

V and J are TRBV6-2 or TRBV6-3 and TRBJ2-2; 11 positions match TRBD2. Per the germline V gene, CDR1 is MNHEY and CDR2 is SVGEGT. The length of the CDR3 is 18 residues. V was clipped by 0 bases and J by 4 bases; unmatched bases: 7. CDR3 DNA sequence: TGTGCCAGCAGTTACTCTTCTAGCGGGGGGCCCGGCACCGGGGAGCTGTTTTTT. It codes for CASSYSSSGGPGTGELFF.

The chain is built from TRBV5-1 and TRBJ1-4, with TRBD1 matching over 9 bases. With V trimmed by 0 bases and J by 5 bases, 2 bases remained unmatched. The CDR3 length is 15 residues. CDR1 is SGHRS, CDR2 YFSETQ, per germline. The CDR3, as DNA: TGCGCCAGCAGCTTGGACAGGGGGCGGAATGAAAAACTGTTTTTT. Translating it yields CASSLDRGRNEKLFF.

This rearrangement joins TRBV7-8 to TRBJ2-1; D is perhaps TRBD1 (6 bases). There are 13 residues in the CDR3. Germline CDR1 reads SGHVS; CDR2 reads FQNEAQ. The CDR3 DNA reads TGTGCTACGGGCAGGGGCCGCGTCAATGAGCAGTTCTTC. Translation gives CATGRGRVNEQFF. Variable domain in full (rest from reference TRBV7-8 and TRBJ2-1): GAGVSQSPRYKVAKRGQDVALRCDPISGHVSLFWYQQALGQGPEFLTYFQNEAQLDKSGLPSDRFFAERPEGSVSTLKIQRTQQEDSAVYLCATGRGRVNEQFFGPGTRLTVL.

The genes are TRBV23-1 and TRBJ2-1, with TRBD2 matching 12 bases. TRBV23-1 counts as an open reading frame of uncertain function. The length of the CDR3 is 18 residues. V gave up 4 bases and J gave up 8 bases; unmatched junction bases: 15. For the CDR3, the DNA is TGCGCCAGCAGTCGCTGGTCGTCTAGCGGGGGGGCGGGCGATGAGCAGTTCTTC. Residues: CASSRWSSSGGAGDEQFF.

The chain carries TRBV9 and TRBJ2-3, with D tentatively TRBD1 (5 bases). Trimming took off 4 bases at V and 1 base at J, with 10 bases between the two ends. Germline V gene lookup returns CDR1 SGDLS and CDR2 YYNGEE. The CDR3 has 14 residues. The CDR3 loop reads CASSWVGGTDTQYF. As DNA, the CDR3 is TGTGCCAGCAGCTGGGTAGGGGGCACAGATACGCAGTATTTT.

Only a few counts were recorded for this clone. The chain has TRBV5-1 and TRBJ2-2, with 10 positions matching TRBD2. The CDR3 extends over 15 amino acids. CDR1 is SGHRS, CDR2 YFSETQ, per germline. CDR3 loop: CVSHSGGADTGELFF. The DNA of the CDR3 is TGCGTCTCCCACAGCGGGGGGGCCGACACCGGGGAGCTGTTTTTT.

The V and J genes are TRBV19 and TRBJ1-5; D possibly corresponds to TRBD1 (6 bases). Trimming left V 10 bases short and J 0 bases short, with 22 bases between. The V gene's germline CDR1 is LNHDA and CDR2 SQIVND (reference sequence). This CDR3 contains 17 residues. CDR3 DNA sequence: TGTGCCACCTCTGAGGGGGAGACCTTCTATAGCAATCAGCCCCAGCATTTT. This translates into CATSEGETFYSNQPQHF.

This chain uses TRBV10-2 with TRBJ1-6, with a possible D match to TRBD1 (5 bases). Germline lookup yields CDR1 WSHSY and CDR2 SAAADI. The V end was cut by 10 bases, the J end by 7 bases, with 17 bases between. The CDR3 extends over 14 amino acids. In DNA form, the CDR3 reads TGCGCCACCTGGAACGGGGGGGAGAATTCACCCCTCCACTTT. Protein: CATWNGGENSPLHF.

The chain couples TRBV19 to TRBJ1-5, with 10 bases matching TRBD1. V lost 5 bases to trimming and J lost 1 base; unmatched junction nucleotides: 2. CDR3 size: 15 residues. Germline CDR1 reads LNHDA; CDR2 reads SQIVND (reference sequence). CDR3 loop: CASSGGQGSNQPQHF. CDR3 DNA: TGTGCCAGTAGTGGGGGACAGGGGAGCAATCAGCCCCAGCATTTT.

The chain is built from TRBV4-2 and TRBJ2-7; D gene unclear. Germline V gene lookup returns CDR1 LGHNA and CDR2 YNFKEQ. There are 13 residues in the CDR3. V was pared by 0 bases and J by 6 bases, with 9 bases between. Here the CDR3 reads CASSQDLQREQYF. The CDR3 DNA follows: TGTGCCAGCAGCCAAGATCTCCAGCGCGAGCAGTACTTC.

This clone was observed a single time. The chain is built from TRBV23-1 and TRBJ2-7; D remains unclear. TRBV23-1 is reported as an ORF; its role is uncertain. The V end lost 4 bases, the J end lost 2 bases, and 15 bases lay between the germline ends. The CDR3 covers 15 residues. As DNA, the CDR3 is TGCGCCAGCAGTCCACCCATCGAACGGGCCTACGAGCAGTACTTC. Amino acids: CASSPPIERAYEQYF.

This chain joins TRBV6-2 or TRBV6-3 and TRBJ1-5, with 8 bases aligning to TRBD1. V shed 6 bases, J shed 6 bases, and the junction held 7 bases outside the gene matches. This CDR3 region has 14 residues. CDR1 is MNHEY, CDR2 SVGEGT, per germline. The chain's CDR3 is CASSLRGRGQPQHF. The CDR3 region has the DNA TGTGCCAGCAGCCTCAGGGGGCGAGGTCAGCCCCAGCATTTT.

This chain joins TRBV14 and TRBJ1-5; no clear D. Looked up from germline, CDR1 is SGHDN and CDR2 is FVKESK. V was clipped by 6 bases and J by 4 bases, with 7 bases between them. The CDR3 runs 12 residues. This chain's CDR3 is CASSQLNQPQHF. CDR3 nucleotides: TGTGCCAGCAGTCAGCTTAATCAGCCCCAGCATTTT.

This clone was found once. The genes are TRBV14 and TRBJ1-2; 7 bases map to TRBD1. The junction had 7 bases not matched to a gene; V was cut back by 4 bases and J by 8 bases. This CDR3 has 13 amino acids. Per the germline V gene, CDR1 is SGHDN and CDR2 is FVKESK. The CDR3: CASSRGRQGGYTF. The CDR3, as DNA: TGTGCCAGCAGCCGAGGAAGACAGGGCGGCTACACCTTC.

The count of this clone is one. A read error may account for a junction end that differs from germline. CDR3 DNA sequence: TGTGCCGGCAGCGTAGCAGCGAACACTGAAGCTTTCTTT. Its translation is CAGSVAANTEAFF. This chain joins TRBV9 and TRBJ1-1, with no clear D. The CDR3 sequence is 13 residues long. The germline CDR1 and CDR2 sequences are SGDLS and YYNGEE.

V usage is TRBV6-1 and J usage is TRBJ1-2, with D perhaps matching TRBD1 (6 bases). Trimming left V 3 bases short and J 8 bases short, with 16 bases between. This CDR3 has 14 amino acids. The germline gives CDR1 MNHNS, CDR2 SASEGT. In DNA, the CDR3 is TGTGCCAGCAGTGACCCCGGGACAAGCGGGGGCTACACCTTC. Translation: CASSDPGTSGGYTF.

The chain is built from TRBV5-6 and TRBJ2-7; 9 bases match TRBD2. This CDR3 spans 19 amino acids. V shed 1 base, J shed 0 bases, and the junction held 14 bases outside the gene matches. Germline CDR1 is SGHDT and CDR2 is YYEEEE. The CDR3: CASSLRLAGKTPFSYEQYF. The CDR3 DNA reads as TGTGCCAGCAGCTTGCGGCTAGCGGGAAAAACCCCCTTCTCCTACGAGCAGTACTTC.

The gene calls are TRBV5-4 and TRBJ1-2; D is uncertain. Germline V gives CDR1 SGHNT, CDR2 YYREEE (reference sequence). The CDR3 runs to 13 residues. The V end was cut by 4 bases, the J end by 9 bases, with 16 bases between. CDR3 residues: CASSPDGVLSYTF. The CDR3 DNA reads TGTGCCAGCAGCCCGGACGGAGTCCTTAGCTACACCTTC.

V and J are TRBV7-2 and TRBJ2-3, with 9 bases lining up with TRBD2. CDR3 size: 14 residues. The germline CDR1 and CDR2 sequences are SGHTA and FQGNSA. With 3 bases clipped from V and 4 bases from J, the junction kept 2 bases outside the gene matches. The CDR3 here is CASSLRGGADTQYF. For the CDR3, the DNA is TGTGCCAGCAGCTTGCGGGGGGGCGCAGATACGCAGTATTTT.